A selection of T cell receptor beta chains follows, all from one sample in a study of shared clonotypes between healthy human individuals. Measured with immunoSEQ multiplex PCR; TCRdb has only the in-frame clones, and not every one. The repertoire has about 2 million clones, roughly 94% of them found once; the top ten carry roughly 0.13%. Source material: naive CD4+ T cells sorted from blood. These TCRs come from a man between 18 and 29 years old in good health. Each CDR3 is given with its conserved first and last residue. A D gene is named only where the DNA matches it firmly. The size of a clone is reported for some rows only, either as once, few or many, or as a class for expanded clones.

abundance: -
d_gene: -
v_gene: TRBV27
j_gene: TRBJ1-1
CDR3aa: CASSLSLGQRNTEAFF
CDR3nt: TGTGCCAGCAGTTTATCACTAGGGCAGCGGAACACTGAAGCTTTCTTT

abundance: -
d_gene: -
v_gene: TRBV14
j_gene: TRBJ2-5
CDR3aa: CASSQEVRGFQETQYF
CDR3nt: TGTGCCAGCAGCCAAGAGGTAAGGGGCTTCCAAGAGACCCAGTACTTC

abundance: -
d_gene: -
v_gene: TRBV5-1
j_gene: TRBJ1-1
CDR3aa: CASSLRTLNTEAFF
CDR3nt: TGCGCCAGCAGCCTCCGGACCCTGAACACTGAAGCTTTCTTT

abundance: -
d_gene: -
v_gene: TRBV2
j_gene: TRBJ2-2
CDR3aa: CARSGANTGELFF
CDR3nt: TGTGCCCGCTCGGGGGCTAACACCGGGGAGCTGTTTTTT

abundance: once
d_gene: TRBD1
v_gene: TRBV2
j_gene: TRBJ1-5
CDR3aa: CASSGTGAINQPQHF
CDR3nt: TGTGCCAGCAGTGGGACAGGAGCCATCAATCAGCCCCAGCATTTT

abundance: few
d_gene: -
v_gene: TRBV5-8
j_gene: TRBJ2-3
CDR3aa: CASPRGYSIADTQYF
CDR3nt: TGTGCCAGCCCAAGAGGTTACTCTATTGCAGATACGCAGTATTTT

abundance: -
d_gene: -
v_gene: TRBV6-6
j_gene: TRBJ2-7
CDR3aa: CASSYVGTNYEQYF
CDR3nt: TGCGCCAGCAGTTACGTCGGGACCAACTACGAGCAGTACTTC

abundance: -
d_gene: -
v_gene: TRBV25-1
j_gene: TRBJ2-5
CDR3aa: CASTVSGGTQYF
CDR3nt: TGTGCCAGCACCGTATCCGGGGGGACCCAGTACTTC

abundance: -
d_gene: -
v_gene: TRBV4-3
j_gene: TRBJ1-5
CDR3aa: CASSPGTPNQPQHF
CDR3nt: TGCGCCAGCAGCCCAGGGACCCCTAATCAGCCCCAGCATTTT

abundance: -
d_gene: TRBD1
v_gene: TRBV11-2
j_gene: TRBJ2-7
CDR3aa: CASSLAGQGSSYEQYF
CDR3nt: TGTGCCAGCAGCTTAGCCGGACAGGGGTCATCCTACGAGCAGTACTTC

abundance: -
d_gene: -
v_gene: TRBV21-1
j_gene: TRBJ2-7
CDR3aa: CASSKSGTNVSYEQYF
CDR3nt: TGTGCCAGCAGCAAGTCGGGGACAAACGTCTCCTACGAGCAGTACTTC

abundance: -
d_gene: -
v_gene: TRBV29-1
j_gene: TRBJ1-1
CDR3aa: CSVGHSNTEAFF
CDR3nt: TGCAGCGTTGGGCACAGTAACACTGAAGCTTTCTTT

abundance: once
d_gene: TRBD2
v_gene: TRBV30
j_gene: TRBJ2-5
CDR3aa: CAWSSGGFQETQYF
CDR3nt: TGTGCCTGGAGTAGCGGGGGGTTCCAAGAGACCCAGTACTTC

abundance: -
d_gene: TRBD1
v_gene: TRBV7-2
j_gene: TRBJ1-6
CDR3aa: CASSTDRGPTSPLHF
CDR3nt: TGTGCCAGCAGCACCGACAGGGGACCAACTTCACCCCTCCACTTT

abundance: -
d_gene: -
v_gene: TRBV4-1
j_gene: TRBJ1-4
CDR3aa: CASSQAMVGEKLFF
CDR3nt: TGCGCCAGCAGCCAAGCGATGGTAGGCGAAAAACTGTTTTTT

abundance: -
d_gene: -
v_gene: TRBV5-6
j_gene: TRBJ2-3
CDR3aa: CASPSRDTQYF
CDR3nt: TGTGCCAGCCCTTCGAGAGATACGCAGTATTTT

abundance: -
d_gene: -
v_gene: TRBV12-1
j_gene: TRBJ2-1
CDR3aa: CASRPGTARHEQFF
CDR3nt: TGTGCCAGCAGGCCTGGGACGGCCAGGCATGAGCAGTTCTTC

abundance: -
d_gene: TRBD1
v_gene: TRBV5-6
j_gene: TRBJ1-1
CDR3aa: CASSAATGGLDTEAFF
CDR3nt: TGTGCCAGCAGCGCCGCTACAGGGGGTCTAGACACTGAAGCTTTCTTT

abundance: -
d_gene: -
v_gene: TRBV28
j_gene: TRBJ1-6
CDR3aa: CASSFNGNNSPLHF
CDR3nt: TGTGCCAGCAGTTTTAACGGAAATAATTCACCCCTCCACTTT

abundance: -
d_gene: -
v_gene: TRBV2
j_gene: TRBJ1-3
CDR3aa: CASSPRTHDGNTIYF
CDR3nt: TGTGCCAGCAGCCCCAGGACCCATGATGGAAACACCATATATTTT

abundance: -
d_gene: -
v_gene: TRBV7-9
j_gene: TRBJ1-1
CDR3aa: CASSLAQGRTEAFF
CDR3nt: TGTGCCAGCAGCTTAGCGCAGGGGCGCACTGAAGCTTTCTTT

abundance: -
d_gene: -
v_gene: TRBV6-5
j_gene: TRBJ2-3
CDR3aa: CARHSTTGTDTQYF
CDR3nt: TGTGCCCGCCATTCAACGACAGGCACAGATACGCAGTATTTT

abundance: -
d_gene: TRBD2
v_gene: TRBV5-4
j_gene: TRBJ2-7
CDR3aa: CASSPSAGISYEQYF
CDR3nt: TGTGCCAGCAGCCCCTCAGCGGGGATCTCCTACGAGCAGTACTTC

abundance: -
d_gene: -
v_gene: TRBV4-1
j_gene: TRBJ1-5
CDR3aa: CASSQVEGNQPQHF
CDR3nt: TGCGCCAGCAGCCAAGTCGAGGGGAATCAGCCCCAGCATTTT

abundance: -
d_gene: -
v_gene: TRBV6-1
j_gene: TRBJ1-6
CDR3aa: CASSEGGQGSPLHF
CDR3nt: TGTGCCAGCAGTGAGGGGGGCCAGGGATCACCCCTCCACTTT

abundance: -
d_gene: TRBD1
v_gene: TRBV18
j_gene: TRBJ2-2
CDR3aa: CASSPPDRAGTGELFF
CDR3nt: TGTGCCAGCTCACCGCCGGACAGGGCAGGCACCGGGGAGCTGTTTTTT